Each of the 28 T cell receptor beta chains below was sequenced from the same sample in a study of blood T cell repertoires in COVID-19. Method: immunoSEQ multiplex PCR; TCRdb's copy keeps in-frame clones and lacks some. The sample gives around 140,000 clones, about 88% of which show up once; 17% is in the top ten. Source material: peripheral blood. The source of these receptors is an elderly woman with acute or convalescent COVID-19.

The chain is built from TRBV5-4 and TRBJ2-3; 14 nucleotides match TRBD2. The CDR3 has 16 residues. Germline V gene data show CDR1 as SGHNT and CDR2 as YYREEE (reference sequence). The J segment lost 4 bases and the V segment lost 0 bases, leaving 1 base of the junction unmatched. CDR3 nucleotide sequence: TGTGCCAGCAGCTTGGGACTAGCGGGAGGGTCAGATACGCAGTATTTT. Translated, it gives CASSLGLAGGSDTQYF.

This rearrangement joins TRBV25-1 to TRBJ1-4; D is possibly TRBD1 (5 bases). V lost 1 base and J lost 3, with 9 bases in between. There are 15 residues in the CDR3. CDR1 and CDR2 (germline): MGHDK, SYGVNS. In DNA form, the CDR3 reads TGTGCCAGCAGTGAATTGGGGGGTCCTAATGAAAAACTGTTTTTT. Its translation is CASSELGGPNEKLFF.

The V call is TRBV15, the J call TRBJ1-2; D is ambiguous. This CDR3 has 13 residues. Trimming took off 0 bases at V and 8 bases at J, with 10 bases between the two ends. Germline-derived CDR1 and CDR2 are LNHNV and YYDKDF (reference sequence). CDR3 in amino acids: CATSRDPGHGYTF. CDR3 DNA: TGTGCCACCAGCAGAGATCCAGGCCACGGCTACACCTTC.

This clone was counted only a few times. The chain carries TRBV7-2 and TRBJ2-1; 10 nucleotides line up with TRBD1. Germline trimming cut 5 bases from V and 6 bases from J; bases unmatched to any gene: 7. The germline CDR1 and CDR2 sequences are SGHTA and FQGNSA. The CDR3 is 15 amino acids. CDR3 loop: CASSPDRGQINEQFF. The DNA for the CDR3 is TGTGCCAGCAGCCCCGACAGGGGGCAGATCAATGAGCAGTTCTTC. Full variable domain (missing parts from reference TRBV7-2 and TRBJ2-1): GAGVSQSPSNKVTEKGKDVELRCDPISGHTALYWYRQSLGQGLEFLIYFQGNSAPDKSGLPSDRFSAERTGGSVSTLTIQRTQQEDSAVYLCASSPDRGQINEQFFGPGTRLTVL.

V is TRBV19 and J is TRBJ2-1, with 12 bases fitting TRBD1. Germline V gene lookup returns CDR1 LNHDA and CDR2 SQIVND (reference sequence). This CDR3 spans 16 amino acids. The ends lost 7 bases at V and 6 bases at J; junction bases unmatched: 10. The CDR3 region has the DNA TGTGCCAGTACCCGAAGGGGACAGGGGGCAGGCAATGAGCAGTTCTTC. Translating it yields CASTRRGQGAGNEQFF.

The chain carries TRBV5-6 and TRBJ1-1; D is possibly TRBD1 (5 bases). From germline, CDR1 is SGHDT and CDR2 YYEEEE. The CDR3 is 12 residues long. V dropped 6 bases and J dropped 4 bases, with 10 bases sitting between them. CDR3 residues: CASTSRGTEAFF. The CDR3, as DNA: TGTGCCAGCACCTCTAGGGGCACTGAAGCTTTCTTT.

This clone came up a few times. The rearrangement uses TRBV11-3 and TRBJ2-2; D is uncertain. The CDR3 is 14 residues long. Deletions cut 0 bases from V and 1 base from J, with 3 bases between. CDR1 is SGHNT and CDR2 is YENEEA in the germline V gene. The CDR3 DNA sequence: TGTGCCAGCAGCTTAGACAGGAACACCGGGGAGCTGTTTTTT. This gives the protein CASSLDRNTGELFF.

The rearrangement uses TRBV4-3 and TRBJ1-2, with D perhaps TRBD1 (5 bases). Deletions cut 0 bases from V and 6 bases from J, with 14 bases between. This CDR3 contains 15 residues. CDR1 is LGHNA and CDR2 is YSLEER in the germline V gene. The CDR3 protein is CASSQEDSREHGYTF. CDR3 nucleotide sequence: TGCGCCAGCAGCCAAGAAGATTCCAGGGAACATGGCTACACCTTC.

The gene calls are TRBV27 and TRBJ1-1; possible D gene TRBD1, 5 bases. Trimming stripped 3 bases from V and 1 base from J, with 12 bases between. Looked up from germline, CDR1 is MNHEY and CDR2 is SMNVEV (reference sequence). This CDR3 is built from 15 residues. The CDR3 sequence is CASSLVGVQNTEAFF. The CDR3 nucleotides are TGTGCCAGCAGTTTGGTAGGGGTCCAGAACACTGAAGCTTTCTTT.

V is TRBV18 and J is TRBJ1-3; maybe TRBD1 (5 bases). The CDR3 is made up of 15 amino acids. V lost 6 bases, J lost 0 bases, and 12 bases lay in between. Germline CDR1 and CDR2: KGHSH and LQKENI. Here the CDR3 reads CASSLQDYSGNTIYF. Written as DNA, the CDR3 is TGTGCCAGCTCGCTACAGGACTACTCTGGAAACACCATATATTTT.

CDR3 residues: CASSPHHPGLAGWSSEQFF. In DNA, the CDR3 is TGTGCCAGCAGCCCCCACCACCCGGGACTAGCGGGATGGTCGAGTGAGCAGTTCTTC. The genes are TRBV7-2 and TRBJ2-1, with 13 bases matching TRBD2. With V trimmed by 5 bases and J by 9 bases, 19 bases remained unmatched. The germline CDR1 and CDR2 sequences are SGHTA and FQGNSA. This CDR3 spans 19 amino acids.

The chain recombines TRBV14 with TRBJ1-1; possibly TRBD1 for D (5 bases). Trimming left V 1 base short and J 1 base short, with 10 bases between. Germline CDR1 is SGHDN and CDR2 is FVKESK. This CDR3 contains 15 residues. The CDR3 protein is CASSQGGHKNTEAFF. In DNA form, the CDR3 reads TGTGCCAGCAGCCAAGGAGGACACAAGAACACTGAAGCTTTCTTT.

The CDR3 reads CASSSRTAYQETQYF. DNA for the CDR3: TGTGCCAGCAGTTCCAGGACTGCGTACCAAGAGACCCAGTACTTC. The chain has TRBV6-5 and TRBJ2-5; possibly TRBD2 for D (5 bases). The CDR3 is made up of 15 amino acids. Germline-derived CDR1 and CDR2 are MNHEY and SVGAGI. Trimming cost V 4 bases and J 0 bases, with 12 bases left between them.

This clone was observed a handful of times. The chain uses TRBV5-6 and TRBJ1-1, with no clear D. Trimming shortened V by 1 base and J by 2 bases, and 12 bases separated the two germline ends. The CDR3 runs 15 residues. Germline V gene sequence: CDR1 SGHDT, CDR2 YYEEEE. As DNA, the CDR3 is TGTGCCAGCAGCTTGAGATTAGCTAGAAACACTGAAGCTTTCTTT. It yields the protein CASSLRLARNTEAFF.

The chain recombines TRBV19 with TRBJ2-7; 8 positions match TRBD1. CDR3 size: 15 residues. The germline CDR1 and CDR2 sequences are LNHDA and SQIVND (reference sequence). V gave up 4 bases and J gave up 5 bases; unmatched junction bases: 10. CDR3 sequence (DNA): TGTGCCAGTAGTACCCACAGGGGGTTCCACCACGAGCAGTACTTC. It yields the protein CASSTHRGFHHEQYF.

V usage is TRBV19 and J usage is TRBJ1-2; possible D gene TRBD1, 5 bases. The germline CDR1 and CDR2 sequences are LNHDA and SQIVND (reference sequence). The CDR3 contains 12 residues. The V end lost 7 bases, the J end lost 4 bases, and 10 bases lay between the germline ends. The CDR3 loop is CASNRGTYGYTF. CDR3 coding DNA: TGTGCCAGTAATAGGGGAACCTATGGCTACACCTTC.

This clone was detected only a few times. The chain has TRBV29-1 and TRBJ2-7, with TRBD2 matching over 7 bases. Germline V gene sequence: CDR1 SQVTM, CDR2 ANQGSEA. The CDR3 covers 14 residues. V lost 6 bases, J lost 0 bases, and 8 bases stayed unmatched. The CDR3 sequence: CSVVAGLISYEQYF. The DNA for the CDR3 is TGCAGCGTGGTAGCGGGTCTCATCTCCTACGAGCAGTACTTC.

This clone showed up many times. The genes are TRBV7-2 and TRBJ1-2; 7 bases align to TRBD1. The CDR3 covers 14 residues. V lost 5 bases, J lost 4 bases, and 7 bases stayed unmatched. Per germline, CDR1 SGHTA and CDR2 FQGNSA. CDR3 in DNA: TGTGCCAGCAGCGCATCGACAGGGCTCTATGGCTACACCTTC. Translated, it gives CASSASTGLYGYTF.

The V gene is TRBV28, the J gene TRBJ1-6, with 7 bases aligning to TRBD1. The CDR3 spans 14 residues. Trimming removed 7 bases from V and 4 bases from J; junction bases left unmatched: 4. Germline CDR1 and CDR2: MDHEN and SYDVKM. The CDR3 bases are TGTGCCAGCAACCTACAGGGGTATAATTCACCCCTCCACTTT. This sequence encodes CASNLQGYNSPLHF.

This clone was detected once. V is TRBV10-1 and J is TRBJ1-1, with D uncertain. The CDR3 has 15 residues. V was cut by 3 bases and J by 3 bases, with 14 bases left in between. Germline V gene data show CDR1 as WNHNN and CDR2 as SYGVQD (reference sequence). This CDR3 reads CASSDTAGKYTEAFF. As DNA, the CDR3 is TGCGCCAGCAGTGATACGGCAGGAAAATACACTGAAGCTTTCTTT.

This chain joins TRBV7-9 and TRBJ2-6; maybe TRBD1 (5 bases). The V and J ends lost 5 bases and 4 bases respectively, with 15 bases between them. Germline V gene sequence: CDR1 SEHNR, CDR2 FQNEAQ (reference sequence). The CDR3 spans 16 residues. The chain's CDR3 is CASSLSAGRGANVLTF. The CDR3 DNA follows: TGTGCCAGCAGCCTTAGTGCAGGGCGGGGGGCCAACGTCCTGACTTTC.

The rearrangement joins TRBV2 to TRBJ2-5, with 8 bases matching TRBD2. V was clipped by 1 base and J by 0 bases; unmatched bases: 1. In germline, CDR1 is SNHLY, CDR2 FYNNEI. The CDR3 spans 15 residues. This CDR3 is CASSEGGGHQETQYF. DNA for the CDR3: TGTGCCAGCAGTGAAGGCGGGGGGCACCAAGAGACCCAGTACTTC.

V and J are TRBV28 and TRBJ2-3, with D possibly matching TRBD1 (6 bases). Germline lookup yields CDR1 MDHEN and CDR2 SYDVKM. The V end was cut by 4 bases, the J end by 2 bases, with 19 bases between. The CDR3 totals 17 residues. The CDR3 spells CASSSTGIGPYTDTQYF. CDR3 bases: TGTGCCAGCAGTTCTACAGGGATAGGGCCTTACACAGATACGCAGTATTTT.

This clone was detected ten times or more. This rearrangement joins TRBV11-3 to TRBJ2-7; tentative D call: TRBD1 (5 bases). The CDR3 extends over 16 amino acids. In germline, CDR1 is SGHNT, CDR2 YENEEA. V lost 0 bases, J lost 5 bases, and 17 bases lay in between. The CDR3 DNA reads TGTGCCAGCAGCTTAGATGGCAGGGCAGGAGATAACGAGCAGTACTTC. Translation: CASSLDGRAGDNEQYF.

This clone was recorded only once. The chain has TRBV19 and TRBJ1-5, with D unclear. This CDR3 spans 15 amino acids. Trimming took 3 bases from V and 0 from J, leaving 9 bases between them. Germline V gene sequence: CDR1 LNHDA, CDR2 SQIVND (reference sequence). The CDR3 sequence: CASSILQNSNQPQHF. The CDR3 DNA follows: TGTGCCAGTAGTATCCTACAGAATAGCAATCAGCCCCAGCATTTT.

On this clone: At the DNA level, this CDR3 is encoded by other sequences in the same sample as well. The chain links TRBV7-2 to TRBJ1-3; no firm D call. Germline values: CDR1 SGHTA, CDR2 FQGNSA. V lost 0 bases to trimming and J lost 0 bases, with 9 bases between them. This CDR3 is built from 16 residues. The CDR3 here is CASSLAPGDSGNTIYF. The CDR3 region has the DNA TGTGCCAGCAGCTTAGCGCCGGGTGACTCTGGAAACACCATATATTTT.

The chain combines TRBV19 with TRBJ1-1; 7 nucleotides agree with TRBD1. Losses at the gene ends were 6 bases for V and 2 bases for J; bases not matched to a gene: 3. The germline V gene encodes CDR1 LNHDA and CDR2 SQIVND (reference sequence). The CDR3 runs 13 residues. CDR3 residues: CASSWDRNTEAFF. DNA for the CDR3: TGTGCCAGTAGCTGGGACAGAAACACTGAAGCTTTCTTT.

V and J are TRBV10-3 and TRBJ2-5; 8 bases match TRBD2. Trimming at V came to 11 bases and at J to 5 bases, leaving 10 bases not matched to a gene. CDR1 is ENHRY and CDR2 is SYGVKD in the germline V gene. This CDR3 spans 13 amino acids. The CDR3 DNA reads TGTGCCCCGGGGGGGAGGGGACGGGAGACCCAGTACTTC. This codes for CAPGGRGRETQYF.